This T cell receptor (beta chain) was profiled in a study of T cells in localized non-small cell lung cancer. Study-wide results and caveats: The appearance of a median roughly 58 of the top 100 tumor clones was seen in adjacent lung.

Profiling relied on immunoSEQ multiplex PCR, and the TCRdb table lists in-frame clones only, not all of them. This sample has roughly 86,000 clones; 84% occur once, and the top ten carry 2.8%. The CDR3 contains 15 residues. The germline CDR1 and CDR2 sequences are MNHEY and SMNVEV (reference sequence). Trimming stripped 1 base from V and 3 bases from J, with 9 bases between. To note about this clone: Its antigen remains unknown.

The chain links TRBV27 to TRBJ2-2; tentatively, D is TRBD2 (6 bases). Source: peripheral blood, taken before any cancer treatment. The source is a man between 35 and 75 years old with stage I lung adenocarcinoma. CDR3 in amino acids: CASSLYTGDTGELFF. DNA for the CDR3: TGTGCCAGCAGTTTATATACGGGAGACACCGGGGAGCTGTTTTTT.